One and the same sample provided the 17 T cell receptor beta chains below, sequenced in a study of beta chain features in type 1 diabetes. Overall study results and limits: A moderate, significant TCRB CDR3 shortening appeared in type 1 diabetes across four CD4+ subsets.

Expressed TCRB transcripts were sequenced because the entire RNA isolate underwent reverse transcription. Some clones are missing from TCRdb's copy, which holds only in-frame ones; the method was immunoSEQ multiplex PCR. In the table there are around 260,000 clones, approximately 20% of which are singletons. These receptors have no identified antigens. The sample consisted of naive CD4+ T cells from blood. The receptors were gathered from a woman aged 40 to 50 with type 1 diabetes.

This clone was seen more than once but under ten times. The J gene is TRBJ2-7, the V gene TRBV15; no reliable D call. The CDR3 is 13 amino acids. The germline gives CDR1 LNHNV, CDR2 YYDKDF (reference sequence). V was pared by 3 bases and J by 2 bases, with 8 bases between. The CDR3 sequence: CATSRARAYEQYF. The CDR3, as DNA: TGTGCCACCAGCAGGGCCCGGGCCTACGAGCAGTACTTC.

This sequence joins TRBV30 and TRBJ1-1; 10 nucleotides agree with TRBD1. Germline assignment: CDR1 GTSNPN and CDR2 SVGIG (reference sequence). This CDR3 spans 14 amino acids. Trimming removed 1 base from V and 3 bases from J; junction bases left unmatched: 2. CDR3 nucleotides: TGTGCCTGGAGTGGGGACAGGGGTTACACTGAAGCTTTCTTT. This gives the protein CAWSGDRGYTEAFF. The variable domain in full, completed from reference TRBV30 and TRBJ1-1, reads SQTIHQWPATLVQPVGSPLSLECTVEGTSNPNLYWYRQAAGRGLQLLFYSVGIGQISSEVPQNLSASRPQDRQFILSSKKLLLSDSGFYLCAWSGDRGYTEAFFGQGTRLTVV.

The chain uses TRBV23-1 and TRBJ2-1; 8 bases align to TRBD2. TRBV23-1 is identified as an open reading frame with a role that is uncertain. The CDR3 spans 15 residues. J lost 1 base, V lost 6 bases, and 5 bases had no gene match. The CDR3 DNA follows: TGCGCCAGCAGCCGAAGCGGGAGATCCTACAATGAGCAGTTCTTC. Its protein is CASSRSGRSYNEQFF.

This chain uses TRBV9 with TRBJ1-1, with D possibly matching TRBD1 (6 bases). The germline gives CDR1 SGDLS, CDR2 YYNGEE. Trimming cost V 5 bases and J 7 bases, with 15 bases left between them. This CDR3 contains 13 residues. In DNA form, the CDR3 reads TGTGCCAGCAGGTCACTAAAGGACAGTGAAGCTTTCTTT. Its protein is CASRSLKDSEAFF.

The J gene is TRBJ1-2, the V gene TRBV10-3; D gene unclear. Germline values: CDR1 ENHRY, CDR2 SYGVKD. V was shortened by 1 base and J by 4 bases, with 7 bases between the two germline ends. This CDR3 region has 13 residues. CDR3 protein: CAISELEIYGYTF. The CDR3 region has the DNA TGTGCCATCAGTGAGTTGGAGATCTATGGCTACACCTTC.

This clone was recorded a few times. The CDR3 here is CAWQGADTQYF. The CDR3 coding sequence is TGTGCCTGGCAGGGGGCAGATACGCAGTATTTT. The chain joins TRBV30 to TRBJ2-3, with 7 bases identical to TRBD1. The CDR3 is 11 amino acids. V trimming: 5 bases; J trimming: 4 bases; junction bases outside the gene matches: 0. The germline V gene has CDR1 GTSNPN and CDR2 SVGIG (reference sequence).

V and J are TRBV6-5 and TRBJ2-7, with a tentative D call TRBD2 (6 bases). The length of the CDR3 is 15 residues. Germline assignment: CDR1 MNHEY and CDR2 SVGAGI. V lost 0 bases, J lost 3 bases, and 12 bases lay in between. CDR3 sequence (DNA): TGTGCCAGCAGTTACTCTGGAGGGTTCAGCTACGAGCAGTACTTC. Translated: CASSYSGGFSYEQYF.

The chain carries TRBV7-2 and TRBJ1-1; 8 bases fit TRBD1. J was trimmed by 7 bases and V by 2 bases; bases with no gene match: 6. Germline V gives CDR1 SGHTA, CDR2 FQGNSA. This CDR3 is 14 amino acids long. CDR3 region: CASSLQGASGEAFF. The CDR3 DNA is TGTGCCAGCAGCTTACAGGGGGCGAGTGGTGAAGCTTTCTTT.

This clone was recorded a few times. The rearrangement joins TRBV9 to TRBJ2-2, with D possibly matching TRBD2 (5 bases). Germline CDR1 is SGDLS and CDR2 is YYNGEE. This CDR3 contains 13 residues. Between the trimmed V and J ends, which lost 0 bases and 7 bases, there was a span of 7 bases. The CDR3 sequence: CASSVAAGGELFF. The CDR3 DNA sequence: TGTGCCAGCAGCGTAGCGGCGGGCGGGGAGCTGTTTTTT.

The chain links TRBV21-1 to TRBJ2-1; TRBD2, as called in the table, went unchecked against the DNA. TRBV21-1 is annotated as a pseudogene. CDR3 length equals 16 residues. The CDR3 DNA follows: TGTGCCAGCAGCGGTAGCGGGAGGGCGTGGGACAATGAGCAGTTCTTC. Amino acids: CASSGSGRAWDNEQFF.

The V gene is TRBV7-9, the J gene TRBJ2-1; 9 bases fit TRBD2. J was trimmed by 7 bases and V by 0 bases; bases with no gene match: 4. Germline-derived CDR1 and CDR2 are SEHNR and FQNEAQ (reference sequence). CDR3 length: 15 residues. The CDR3: CASSLAASGANEQFF. The CDR3 DNA sequence: TGTGCCAGCAGCTTAGCGGCTAGCGGGGCTAATGAGCAGTTCTTC.

The gene calls are TRBV15 and TRBJ1-5; D might be TRBD1 (5 bases). Per germline, CDR1 LNHNV and CDR2 YYDKDF (reference sequence). The V end lost 5 bases, the J end lost 0 bases, and 11 bases lay between the germline ends. This CDR3 is 15 amino acids long. The CDR3 protein is CATSGTTASNQPQHF. In DNA form, the CDR3 reads TGTGCCACCAGCGGAACGACAGCTAGCAATCAGCCCCAGCATTTT.

In its sample, this clone was seen a few times. This sequence joins TRBV7-3 and TRBJ1-6; 10 bases line up with TRBD1. V was clipped by 3 bases and J by 7 bases; unmatched bases: 3. This CDR3 spans 15 amino acids. CDR1 and CDR2 (germline): SGHTA, FQGTGA. The chain's CDR3 is CASSLLGQGNSPLHF. In DNA form, the CDR3 reads TGTGCCAGCAGCTTGCTGGGACAGGGGAATTCACCCCTCCACTTT.

The chain has TRBV2 and TRBJ1-5; TRBD1 is a possible D gene (6 bases). V was cut by 5 bases and J by 2 bases, with 13 bases left in between. Per the germline V gene, CDR1 is SNHLY and CDR2 is FYNNEI. The CDR3 covers 15 residues. The CDR3, as DNA: TGTGCCAGCAGTAGCAGGGGAGAGGGCAATCAGCCCCAGCATTTT. This translates into CASSSRGEGNQPQHF.

The J gene is TRBJ2-1, the V gene TRBV27, with 13 bases identical to TRBD2. Germline V gene lookup returns CDR1 MNHEY and CDR2 SMNVEV (reference sequence). V gave up 6 bases and J gave up 4 bases; unmatched junction bases: 6. This CDR3 spans 16 amino acids. The CDR3 region has the DNA TGTGCCAGCAGGCGACTAGCGGGGGGCCTTTACAATGAGCAGTTCTTC. Protein: CASRRLAGGLYNEQFF.

This chain connects TRBV7-2 to TRBJ1-1, with a possible D match to TRBD1 (5 bases). V was cut by 5 bases and J by 2 bases, with 9 bases left in between. The CDR3 runs to 13 residues. Per the germline V gene, CDR1 is SGHTA and CDR2 is FQGNSA. CDR3 protein: CASSQDINTEAFF. The CDR3 nucleotides are TGTGCCAGCAGCCAGGACATAAACACTGAAGCTTTCTTT.

There are a few counts of this clone. V and J are TRBV5-6 and TRBJ2-2, with 7 bases aligning to TRBD2. The CDR3 contains 15 residues. The trim removed 0 bases at V and 5 bases at J, leaving 4 bases unmatched. Germline CDR1 and CDR2: SGHDT and YYEEEE. CDR3 in amino acids: CASSLVPGGTGELFF. The CDR3 DNA reads TGTGCCAGCAGCTTGGTTCCGGGGGGAACCGGGGAGCTGTTTTTT.